This T cell receptor (beta chain) comes out of a study of T cell responses to AZD1222 COVID-19 vaccine. Study background: Pooled together were second doses at about 4 or about 12 weeks. The study's findings and limits: Rises in breadth and depth of Spike-specific TCRs came after two AZD1222 doses. Reports say nearly half of spike-specific TCRs go after unmutated variant regions. Samples come after the peak T cell response, not at day 14.

This clone was counted a few times. The antigen is unknown. Trimming stripped 2 bases from V and 7 bases from J, with 14 bases between. Germline CDR1 is MNHEY and CDR2 is SVGEGT. The CDR3 runs to 14 residues. Libraries were prepared by immunoSEQ multiplex PCR; TCRdb keeps only in-frame clonotypes and omits some of them. The sample shows 100,000 to 150,000 clones, approximately 88% of them seen only once. Here the sequenced sample was peripheral blood, taken on day 0 of AZD1222 vaccination. The TCR comes from an adult in good health. This chain connects TRBV6-2 or TRBV6-3 to TRBJ1-1; D remains unclear. In nucleotides, the CDR3 is TGTGCCAGCAGTTACGCGGTCAGCAGCCTTGAAGCTTTCTTT. Amino acids: CASSYAVSSLEAFF.